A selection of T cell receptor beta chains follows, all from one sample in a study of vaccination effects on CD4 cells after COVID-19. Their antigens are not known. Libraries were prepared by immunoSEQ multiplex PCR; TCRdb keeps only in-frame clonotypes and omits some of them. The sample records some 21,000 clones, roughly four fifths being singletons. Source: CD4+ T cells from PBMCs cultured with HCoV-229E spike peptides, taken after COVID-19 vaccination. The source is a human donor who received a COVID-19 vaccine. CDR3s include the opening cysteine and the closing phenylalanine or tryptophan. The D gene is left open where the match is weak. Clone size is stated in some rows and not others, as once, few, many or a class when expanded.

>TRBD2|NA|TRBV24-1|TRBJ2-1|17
CATSGRTSGSVYNEQFF
TGTGCCACCAGTGGGCGGACTAGCGGGAGCGTCTACAATGAGCAGTTCTTC
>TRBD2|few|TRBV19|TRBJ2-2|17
CASSPASGRARTGELFF
TGTGCCAGTAGCCCAGCTAGCGGGAGGGCGCGAACCGGGGAGCTGTTTTTT
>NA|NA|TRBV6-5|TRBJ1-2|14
CASSYSRPEGGYTF
TGTGCCAGCAGTTACTCGAGGCCAGAAGGTGGCTACACCTTC
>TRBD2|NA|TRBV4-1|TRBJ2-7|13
CASSTTSNHEQYF
TGCGCCAGCAGCACGACTAGCAACCACGAGCAGTACTTC
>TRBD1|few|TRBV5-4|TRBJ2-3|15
CASSLDQGATDTQYF
TGTGCCAGCAGCTTGGACCAGGGGGCGACAGATACGCAGTATTTT
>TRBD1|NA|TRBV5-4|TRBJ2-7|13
CASRKQGADEQYF
TGTGCCAGCAGGAAACAGGGGGCGGATGAGCAGTACTTC
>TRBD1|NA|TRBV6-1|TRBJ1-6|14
CASSEGQGSSPLHF
TGTGCCAGCAGTGAGGGACAGGGGTCTTCACCCCTCCACTTT
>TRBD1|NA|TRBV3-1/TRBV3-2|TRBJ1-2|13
CASSPGGSYGYTF
TGTGCCAGCAGCCCAGGGGGGTCATATGGCTACACCTTC
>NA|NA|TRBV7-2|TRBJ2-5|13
CASSFAGGETQYF
TGTGCCAGCAGCTTTGCGGGCGGAGAGACCCAGTACTTC
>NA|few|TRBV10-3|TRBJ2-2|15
CAISESTDPTGELFF
TGTGCCATCAGTGAGTCTACGGATCCCACCGGGGAGCTGTTTTTT
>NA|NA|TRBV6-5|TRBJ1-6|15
CASRSRGSSNSPLHF
TGTGCCAGCAGGTCCCGCGGCAGTTCGAATTCACCCCTCCACTTT
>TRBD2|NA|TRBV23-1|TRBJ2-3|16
CASSQLERGLENTQYF
TGCGCCAGCAGTCAACTCGAGCGGGGTTTGGAAAATACGCAGTATTTT
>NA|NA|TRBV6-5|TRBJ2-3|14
CATRQSPSTDTQYF
TGTGCCACCAGACAGTCTCCCAGCACAGATACGCAGTATTTT
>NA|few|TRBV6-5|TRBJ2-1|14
CASRRPERRGEQFF
TGTGCCAGCAGGCGACCCGAAAGGAGGGGAGAGCAGTTCTTC
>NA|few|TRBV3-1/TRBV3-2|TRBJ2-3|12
CASSQVVNTQYF
TGTGCCAGCAGCCAAGTGGTGAATACGCAGTATTTT
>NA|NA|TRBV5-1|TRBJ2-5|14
CASSLGVGLETQYF
TGCGCCAGCAGCTTGGGTGTGGGGCTGGAGACCCAGTACTTC
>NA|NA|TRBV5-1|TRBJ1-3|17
CASSLGSTVLSGNTIYF
TGCGCCAGCAGCTTGGGCTCCACAGTCCTCTCTGGAAACACCATATATTTT
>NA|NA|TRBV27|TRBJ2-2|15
CASSFLGAGTGELFF
TGTGCCAGCAGTTTTCTGGGGGCGGGCACCGGGGAGCTGTTTTTT
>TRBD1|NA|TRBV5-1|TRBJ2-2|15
CASSLQDRPDGELFF
TGCGCCAGCAGCCTCCAGGACAGGCCGGACGGGGAGCTGTTTTTT
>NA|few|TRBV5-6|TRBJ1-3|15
CASSLVSTPGNTIYF
TGTGCCAGCAGCTTGGTATCTACGCCTGGAAACACCATATATTTT
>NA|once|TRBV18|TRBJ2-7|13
CASSPTAPYEQYF
TGTGCCAGCTCACCAACGGCCCCCTACGAGCAGTACTTC
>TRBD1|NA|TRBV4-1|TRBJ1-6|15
CASSPEGQFNSPLHF
TGCGCCAGCAGCCCAGAGGGACAGTTCAATTCACCCCTCCACTTT
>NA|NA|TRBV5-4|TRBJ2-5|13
CASSLGYQETQYF
TGTGCCAGCAGCTTGGGCTATCAAGAGACCCAGTACTTC
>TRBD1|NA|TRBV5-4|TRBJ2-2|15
CASSAPGTGVRELFF
TGTGCCAGCAGCGCCCCCGGGACAGGGGTCCGGGAGCTGTTTTTT
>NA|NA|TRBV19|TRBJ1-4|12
CASSMSGEKLFF
TGTGCCAGTAGTATGTCTGGGGAAAAACTGTTTTTT
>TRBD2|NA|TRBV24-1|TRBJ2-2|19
CATSDGGLAGGTNTGELFF
TGTGCCACCAGTGATGGGGGACTAGCGGGAGGAACAAACACCGGGGAGCTGTTTTTT
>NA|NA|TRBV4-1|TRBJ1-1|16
CASSQESGVRGTEAFF
TGCGCCAGCAGCCAAGAGTCGGGGGTGAGGGGCACTGAAGCTTTCTTT
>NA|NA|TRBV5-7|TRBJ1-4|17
CASERGAGPSTNEKLFF
TGTGCCAGCGAAAGGGGGGCAGGGCCCTCAACTAATGAAAAACTGTTTTTT
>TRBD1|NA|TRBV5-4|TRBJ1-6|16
CASSLAAGQGNSPLHF
TGTGCCAGCAGCTTGGCCGCGGGACAGGGTAATTCACCCCTCCACTTT
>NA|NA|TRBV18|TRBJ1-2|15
CASSPPTGSNYGYTF
TGTGCCAGCTCACCTCCGACGGGATCTAACTATGGCTACACCTTC
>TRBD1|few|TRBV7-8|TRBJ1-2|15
CASSLEGTGVSGYTF
TGTGCCAGCAGCTTAGAAGGGACAGGGGTTTCTGGCTACACCTTC
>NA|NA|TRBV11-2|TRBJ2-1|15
CASSLRATGGNEQFF
TGTGCCAGCAGCTTAAGGGCGACCGGTGGGAATGAGCAGTTCTTC
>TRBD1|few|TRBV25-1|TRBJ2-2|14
CASMDRANTGELFF
TGTGCCAGCATGGACAGGGCTAACACCGGGGAGCTGTTTTTT
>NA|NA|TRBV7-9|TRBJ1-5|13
CASSPQGSQPQHF
TGTGCCAGCAGCCCCCAGGGTTCTCAGCCCCAGCATTTT
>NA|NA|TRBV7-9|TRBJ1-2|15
CASSLGVAGSYGYTF
TGTGCCAGCAGCTTAGGAGTGGCGGGGTCCTATGGCTACACCTTC
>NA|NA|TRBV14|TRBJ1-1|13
CASSRSGNTEAFF
TGTGCCAGCAGCCGGTCAGGGAACACTGAAGCTTTCTTT
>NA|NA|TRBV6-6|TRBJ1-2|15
CASSSYGVEDYGYTF
TGTGCCAGCAGTTCCTACGGCGTTGAAGACTATGGCTACACCTTC
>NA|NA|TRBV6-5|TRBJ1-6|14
CASRAGTQSSPLHF
TGTGCCAGCAGAGCCGGGACTCAGAGTTCACCCCTCCACTTT
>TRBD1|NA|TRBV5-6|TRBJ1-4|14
CASSSTGGGEKLFF
TGTGCCAGCAGCTCAACAGGGGGCGGCGAAAAACTGTTTTTT
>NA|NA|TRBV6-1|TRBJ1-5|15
CASSDRVWGNQPQHF
TGTGCCAGCAGTGACAGGGTCTGGGGCAATCAGCCCCAGCATTTT
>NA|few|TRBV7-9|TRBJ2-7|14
CASSGRARYYEQYF
TGTGCCAGCAGCGGAAGGGCACGGTACTACGAGCAGTACTTC
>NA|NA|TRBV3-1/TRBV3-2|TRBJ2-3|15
CASSRRSSPTDTQYF
TGTGCCAGCAGCCGTCGTAGCAGCCCCACAGATACGCAGTATTTT
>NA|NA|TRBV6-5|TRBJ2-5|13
CASIRISWETQYF
TGTGCCAGCATCAGGATTTCGTGGGAGACCCAGTACTTC
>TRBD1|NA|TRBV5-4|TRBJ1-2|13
CASSLGTGYGYTF
TGTGCCAGCAGCTTGGGGACAGGCTATGGCTACACCTTC